What follows describes a single T cell receptor beta chain. What it recognizes is unknown. The PCR ran on 60 Vbeta and 13 Jbeta primers. TCRdb keeps only in-frame clones here, not all; method: immunoSEQ multiplex PCR. Of some 110,000 clones in the sample, roughly three quarters were seen once. This record belongs to a study of cytomegalovirus exposure and HLA in healthy donors. Findings and caveats of the study: Accurate prediction of HLA-A and HLA-B alleles (for most subjects) was reportedly achieved from TCR beta sequences. When analyzed later, a missense DCLRE1C variant was found to be linked to TCR beta V- and J-gene trimming. Among TCR sequences, most were rare, though some public TCRs appeared in many donors.

The sequencing sample was made of PBMCs. The origin of this receptor is a woman between 35 and 50 years old in good health and CMV-seronegative.

Here the CDR3 reads CASSVRTGGLEQFF. The CDR3 bases are TGTGCCAGTAGTGTAAGGACAGGGGGTCTTGAGCAGTTCTTC. The V and J genes are TRBV19 and TRBJ2-1; the match to TRBD1 covers 10 bases. Trimming removed 5 bases from V and 9 bases from J; junction bases left unmatched: 7. There are 14 residues in the CDR3. Germline V CDR1 and CDR2: LNHDA, SQIVND (reference sequence).